These 10 T cell receptor beta chains were all obtained from the same sample, sequenced in a study of blood T cell repertoires in COVID-19. Profiled with immunoSEQ multiplex PCR; TCRdb holds only in-frame clones, not every one. The sample yields some 83,000 clones, approximately 82% seen once. The sample comprised peripheral blood. These receptors were taken from a human donor in a cohort sampled during active COVID-19.

The J gene is TRBJ1-1, the V gene TRBV7-2; 7 nucleotides line up with TRBD1. The length of the CDR3 is 16 residues. CDR1 is SGHTA, CDR2 FQGNSA, per germline. V shed 5 bases, J shed 0 bases, and the junction held 9 bases outside the gene matches. The CDR3 is CASSHRQGMVNTEAFF. CDR3 coding DNA: TGTGCCAGCAGCCACCGACAGGGTATGGTGAACACTGAAGCTTTCTTT.

The chain has TRBV11-3 and TRBJ1-4; the match to TRBD1 covers 10 bases. The trim removed 5 bases at V and 8 bases at J, leaving 8 bases unmatched. The CDR3 extends over 15 amino acids. The germline gives CDR1 SGHNT, CDR2 YENEEA. The CDR3 DNA reads as TGTGCCAGCAGCCCAGGACAGGGGGAAGGCGAAAAACTGTTTTTT. Residues: CASSPGQGEGEKLFF.

CDR3 amino acids: CASSAGQGDNQPQHF. The CDR3 DNA follows: TGTGCCAGCAGCGCGGGACAGGGGGACAATCAGCCCCAGCATTTT. V is TRBV9 and J is TRBJ1-5, with 11 nucleotides matching TRBD1. V lost 3 bases, J lost 3 bases, and 2 bases stayed unmatched. Germline V CDR1 and CDR2: SGDLS, YYNGEE. The CDR3 runs 15 residues.

This clone showed up just once. The chain joins TRBV12-3 or TRBV12-4 to TRBJ1-2; the D gene is possibly TRBD1 (5 bases). There are 13 residues in the CDR3. Trimming stripped 5 bases from V and 6 bases from J, with 13 bases between. As DNA, the CDR3 is TGTGCCAGCAGTAAACCAGGGCTTGATGGCTACACCTTC. It codes for CASSKPGLDGYTF.

The CDR3 here is CASSSSIAGELFF. The CDR3 coding sequence is TGTGCCAGCAGCTCCTCTATCGCCGGGGAGCTGTTTTTT. The gene calls are TRBV11-2 and TRBJ2-2; D gene uncertain. CDR3 length: 13 amino acids. Trimming shortened V by 4 bases and J by 6 bases, and 9 bases separated the two germline ends. CDR1 is SGHAT and CDR2 is FQNNGV in the germline V gene.

The J gene is TRBJ2-7, the V gene TRBV28; 8 positions agree with TRBD2. Germline trimming cut 2 bases from V and 2 bases from J; bases unmatched to any gene: 8. CDR1 is MDHEN, CDR2 SYDVKM, per germline. CDR3 size: 16 residues. CDR3 in amino acids: CASSLLAGPRAYEQYF. The CDR3 region has the DNA TGTGCCAGCAGTTTACTAGCGGGCCCTAGGGCCTACGAGCAGTACTTC.

The V call is TRBV13, the J call TRBJ2-3; 9 positions match TRBD2. The CDR3 is 16 amino acids. With V trimmed by 5 bases and J by 10 bases, 16 bases remained unmatched. Germline assignment: CDR1 PRHDT and CDR2 FYEKMQ (reference sequence). In DNA, the CDR3 is TGTGCCAGCAGCGATAGCGGGGGTCCAAAACGGGATGCGCAGTATTTT. This sequence encodes CASSDSGGPKRDAQYF.

This clone was counted once. The chain carries TRBV12-3 or TRBV12-4 and TRBJ2-1; TRBD2 might be the D (6 bases). The V and J ends lost 3 bases and 13 bases respectively, with 13 bases between them. The CDR3 is 12 residues long. The DNA of the CDR3 is TGTGCCAGCAGTTTCGTGGGAGGATCACAGTTCTTC. Translated: CASSFVGGSQFF.

The chain carries TRBV27 and TRBJ1-6; weak D call: TRBD1 (6 bases). The CDR3 covers 13 residues. Germline-derived CDR1 and CDR2 are MNHEY and SMNVEV (reference sequence). The V end was cut by 3 bases, the J end by 9 bases, with 9 bases between. The CDR3 DNA follows: TGTGCCAGCAGTTTCGACAGGTCTTCACCCCTCCACTTT. Protein: CASSFDRSSPLHF.

The CDR3 DNA sequence: TGTGCCAGTACTGTGAGGGTTGGTGTTATGACTGAAGCTTTCTTT. It translates to CASTVRVGVMTEAFF. The chain couples TRBV19 to TRBJ1-1, with D uncertain. This CDR3 spans 15 amino acids. Germline V lookup: CDR1 LNHDA, CDR2 SQIVND (reference sequence). The V gene lost 7 bases and the J gene lost 5 bases, with 20 bases spanning the gap.